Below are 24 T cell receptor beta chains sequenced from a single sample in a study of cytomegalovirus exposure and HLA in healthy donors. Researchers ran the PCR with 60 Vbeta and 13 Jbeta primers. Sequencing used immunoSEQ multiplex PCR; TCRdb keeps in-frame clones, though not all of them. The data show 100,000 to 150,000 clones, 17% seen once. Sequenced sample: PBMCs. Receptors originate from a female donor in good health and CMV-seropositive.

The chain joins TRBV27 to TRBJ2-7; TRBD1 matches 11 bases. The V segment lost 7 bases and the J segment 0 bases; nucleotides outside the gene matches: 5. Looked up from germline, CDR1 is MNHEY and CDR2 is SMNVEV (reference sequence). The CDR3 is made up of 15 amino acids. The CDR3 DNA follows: TGTGCCAGCAAAATGGGACAGGGGGTCTCCTACGAGCAGTACTTC. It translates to CASKMGQGVSYEQYF.

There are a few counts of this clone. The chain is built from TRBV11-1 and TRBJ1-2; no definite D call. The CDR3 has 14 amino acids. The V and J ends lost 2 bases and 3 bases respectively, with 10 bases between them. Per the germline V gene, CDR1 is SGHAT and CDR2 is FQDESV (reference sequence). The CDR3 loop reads CASSLFHGHYGYTF. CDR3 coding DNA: TGTGCCAGCAGCTTATTTCACGGTCACTATGGCTACACCTTC.

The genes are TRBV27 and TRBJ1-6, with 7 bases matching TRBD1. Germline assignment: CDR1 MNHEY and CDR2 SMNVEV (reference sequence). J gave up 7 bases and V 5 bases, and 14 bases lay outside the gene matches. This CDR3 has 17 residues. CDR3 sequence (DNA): TGTGCCAGCAGTCAAAATGTCCGGACAGGCCAAAATTCACCCCTCCACTTT. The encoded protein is CASSQNVRTGQNSPLHF.

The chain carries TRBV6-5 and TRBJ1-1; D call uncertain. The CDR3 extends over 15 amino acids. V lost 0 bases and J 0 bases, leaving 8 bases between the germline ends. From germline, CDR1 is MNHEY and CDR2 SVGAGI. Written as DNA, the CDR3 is TGTGCCAGCAGTTACTCTGGAGGCCTGAACACTGAAGCTTTCTTT. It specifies CASSYSGGLNTEAFF.

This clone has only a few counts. CDR3 loop: CASSSQGAPFNQPQHF. The CDR3, as DNA: TGTGCCAGCAGTTCCCAGGGGGCTCCCTTCAATCAGCCCCAGCATTTT. The chain uses TRBV2 and TRBJ1-5; 8 bases are shared with TRBD1. The J segment lost 3 bases and the V segment lost 5 bases, leaving 9 bases of the junction unmatched. CDR1 SNHLY and CDR2 FYNNEI come from the germline V gene. The CDR3 has 16 residues.

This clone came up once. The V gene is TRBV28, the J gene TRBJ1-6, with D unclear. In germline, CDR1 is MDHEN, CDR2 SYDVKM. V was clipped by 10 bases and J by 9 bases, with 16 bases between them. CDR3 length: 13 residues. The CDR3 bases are TGTGCCACCCTCCGGGTCCCCCGTTCACCCCTCCACTTT. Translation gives CATLRVPRSPLHF.

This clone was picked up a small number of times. The DNA for the CDR3 is TGCGCCAGCAGCACGGGGACTAGCGGGGATTACGAGCAGTACTTC. Encoded protein: CASSTGTSGDYEQYF. The chain employs TRBV5-1 and TRBJ2-7; 13 nucleotides agree with TRBD2. This CDR3 comprises 15 residues. The germline V gene encodes CDR1 SGHRS and CDR2 YFSETQ. V lost 4 bases to trimming and J lost 4 bases; unmatched junction nucleotides: 5. The full variable domain, its missing parts supplied by reference TRBV5-1 and TRBJ2-7, is KAGVTQTPRYLIKTRGQQVTLSCSPISGHRSVSWYQQTPGQGLQFLFEYFSETQRNKGNFPGRFSGRQFSNSRSEMNVSTLELGDSALYLCASSTGTSGDYEQYFGPGTRLTVT.

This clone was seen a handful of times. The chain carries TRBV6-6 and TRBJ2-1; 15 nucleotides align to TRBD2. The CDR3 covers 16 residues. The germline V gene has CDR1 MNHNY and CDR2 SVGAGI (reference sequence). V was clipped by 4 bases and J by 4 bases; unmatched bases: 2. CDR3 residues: CASSFGTSGGYNEQFF. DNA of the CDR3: TGTGCCAGCAGTTTCGGGACTAGCGGGGGGTACAATGAGCAGTTCTTC.

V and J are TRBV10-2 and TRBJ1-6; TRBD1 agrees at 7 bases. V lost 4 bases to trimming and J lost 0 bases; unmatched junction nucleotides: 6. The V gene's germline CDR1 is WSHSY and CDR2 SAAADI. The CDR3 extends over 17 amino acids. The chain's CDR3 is CASSVGRGSSYNSPLHF. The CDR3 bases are TGCGCCAGCAGTGTGGGCAGGGGGAGCTCCTATAATTCACCCCTCCACTTT.

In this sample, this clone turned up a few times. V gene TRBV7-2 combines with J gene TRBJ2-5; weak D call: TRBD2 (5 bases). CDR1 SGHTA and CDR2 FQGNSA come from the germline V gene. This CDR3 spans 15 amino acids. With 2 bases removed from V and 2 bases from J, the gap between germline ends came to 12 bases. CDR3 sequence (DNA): TGTGCCAGCAGCTTATGGGAGTACGCACAAGAGACCCAGTACTTC. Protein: CASSLWEYAQETQYF.

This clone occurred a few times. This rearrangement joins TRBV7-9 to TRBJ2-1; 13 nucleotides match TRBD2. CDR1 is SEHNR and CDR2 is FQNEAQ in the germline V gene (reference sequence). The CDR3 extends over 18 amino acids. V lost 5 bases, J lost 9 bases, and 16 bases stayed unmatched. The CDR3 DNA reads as TGTGCCAGCAGCCCCTGGACTAGCGGGAGTTATAGCATGAGTGAGCAGTTCTTC. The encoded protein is CASSPWTSGSYSMSEQFF.

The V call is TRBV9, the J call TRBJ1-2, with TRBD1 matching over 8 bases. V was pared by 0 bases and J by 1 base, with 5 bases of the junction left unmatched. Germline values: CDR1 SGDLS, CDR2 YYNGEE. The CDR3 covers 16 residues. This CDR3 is CASSVGWTGSNYGYTF. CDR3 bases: TGTGCCAGCAGCGTAGGGTGGACAGGGAGTAACTATGGCTACACCTTC.

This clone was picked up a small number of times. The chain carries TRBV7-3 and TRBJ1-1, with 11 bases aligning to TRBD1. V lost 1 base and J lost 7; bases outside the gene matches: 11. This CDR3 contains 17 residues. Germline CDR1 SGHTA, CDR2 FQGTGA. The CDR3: CASSLIPPDRGPGEAFF. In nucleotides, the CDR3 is TGTGCCAGCAGCTTAATCCCTCCGGACAGGGGGCCTGGTGAAGCTTTCTTT.

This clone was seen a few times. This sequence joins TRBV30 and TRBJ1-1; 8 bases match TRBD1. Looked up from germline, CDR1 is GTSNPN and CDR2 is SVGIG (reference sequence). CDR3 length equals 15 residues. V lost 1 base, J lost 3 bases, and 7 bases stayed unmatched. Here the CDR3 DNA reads TGTGCCTGGAGTGGATTCAGGGGGCAAGACACTGAAGCTTTCTTT. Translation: CAWSGFRGQDTEAFF.

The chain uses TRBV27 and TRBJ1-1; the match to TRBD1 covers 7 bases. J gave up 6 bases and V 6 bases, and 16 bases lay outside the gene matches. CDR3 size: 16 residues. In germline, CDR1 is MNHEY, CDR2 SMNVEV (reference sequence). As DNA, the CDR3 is TGTGCCAGCAGACCCGATACCGGGACAGCCACCCCTGAAGCTTTCTTT. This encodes CASRPDTGTATPEAFF.

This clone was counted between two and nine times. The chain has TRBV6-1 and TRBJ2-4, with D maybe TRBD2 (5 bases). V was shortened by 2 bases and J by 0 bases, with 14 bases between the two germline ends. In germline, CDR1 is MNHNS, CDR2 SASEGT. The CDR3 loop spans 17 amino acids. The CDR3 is CASSEQAVTVAKNIQYF. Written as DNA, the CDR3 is TGTGCCAGCAGTGAACAAGCGGTTACCGTAGCCAAAAACATTCAGTACTTC.

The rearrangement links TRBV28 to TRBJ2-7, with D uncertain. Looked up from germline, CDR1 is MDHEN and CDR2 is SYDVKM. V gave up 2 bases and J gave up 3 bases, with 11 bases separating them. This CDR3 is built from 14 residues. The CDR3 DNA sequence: TGTGCCAGCAGTTTAGGTGGGCCCCTCTACGAGCAGTACTTC. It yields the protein CASSLGGPLYEQYF.

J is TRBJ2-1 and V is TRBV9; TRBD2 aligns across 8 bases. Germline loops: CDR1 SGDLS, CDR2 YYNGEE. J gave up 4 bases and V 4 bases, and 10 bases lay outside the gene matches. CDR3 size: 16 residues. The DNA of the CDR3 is TGTGCCAGCAGCAAACCACTACGACTAGCGTACAATGAGCAGTTCTTC. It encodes CASSKPLRLAYNEQFF.

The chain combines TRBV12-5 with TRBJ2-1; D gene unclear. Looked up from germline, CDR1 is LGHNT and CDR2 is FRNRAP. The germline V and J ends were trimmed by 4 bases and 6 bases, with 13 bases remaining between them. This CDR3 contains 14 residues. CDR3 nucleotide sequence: TGTGCTAGTGGTTCTACGCTGTCTCCCAATGAGCAGTTCTTC. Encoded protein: CASGSTLSPNEQFF. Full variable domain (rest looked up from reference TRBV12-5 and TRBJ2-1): DARVTQTPRHKVTEMGQEVTMRCQPILGHNTVFWYRQTMMQGLELLAYFRNRAPLDDSGMPKDRFSAEMPDATLATLKIQPSEPRDSAVYFCASGSTLSPNEQFFGPGTRLTVL.

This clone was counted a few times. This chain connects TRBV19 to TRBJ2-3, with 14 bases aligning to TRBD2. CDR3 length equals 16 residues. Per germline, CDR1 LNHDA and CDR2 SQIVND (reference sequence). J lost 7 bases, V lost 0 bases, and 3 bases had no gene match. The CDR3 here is CASSIDGTSGRNTQYF. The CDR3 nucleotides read TGTGCCAGTAGTATAGATGGGACTAGCGGGAGAAATACGCAGTATTTT.

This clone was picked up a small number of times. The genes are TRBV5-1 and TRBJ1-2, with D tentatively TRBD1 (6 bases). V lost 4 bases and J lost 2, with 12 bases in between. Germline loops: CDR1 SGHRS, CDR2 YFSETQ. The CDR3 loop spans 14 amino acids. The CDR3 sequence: CASSVGQTNYGYTF. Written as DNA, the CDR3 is TGCGCCAGCAGCGTGGGACAAACGAACTATGGCTACACCTTC.

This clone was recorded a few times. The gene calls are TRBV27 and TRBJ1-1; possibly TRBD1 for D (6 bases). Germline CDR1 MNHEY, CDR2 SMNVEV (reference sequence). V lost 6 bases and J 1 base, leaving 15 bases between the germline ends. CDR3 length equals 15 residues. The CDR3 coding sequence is TGTGCCAGCAGCCCAGGGTGGGGGCCGAACACTGAAGCTTTCTTT. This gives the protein CASSPGWGPNTEAFF.

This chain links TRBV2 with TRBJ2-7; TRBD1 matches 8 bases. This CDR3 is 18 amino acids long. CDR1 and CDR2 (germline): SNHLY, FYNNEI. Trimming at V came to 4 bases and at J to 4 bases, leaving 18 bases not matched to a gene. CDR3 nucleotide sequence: TGTGCCAGCAGTGTGAACAGGGGGAACTATATGGGGACTTACGAGCAGTACTTC. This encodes CASSVNRGNYMGTYEQYF.

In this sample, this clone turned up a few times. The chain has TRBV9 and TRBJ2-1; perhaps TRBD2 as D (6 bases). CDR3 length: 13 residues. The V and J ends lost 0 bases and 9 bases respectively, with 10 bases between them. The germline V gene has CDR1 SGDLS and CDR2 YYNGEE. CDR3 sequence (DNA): TGTGCCAGCAGCGTAGAAATGGAGGGTGAGCAGTTCTTC. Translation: CASSVEMEGEQFF. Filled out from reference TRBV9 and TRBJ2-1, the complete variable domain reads DSGVTQTPKHLITATGQRVTLRCSPRSGDLSVYWYQQSLDQGLQFLIQYYNGEERAKGNILERFSAQQFPDLHSELNLSSLELGDSALYFCASSVEMEGEQFFGPGTRLTVL.